This T cell receptor (beta chain) was recorded in a study of T cell responses to AZD1222 COVID-19 vaccine. Assay used: immunoSEQ multiplex PCR; TCRdb lists only in-frame clones, some missing. Among fewer than 120,000 clones, about 90% were seen once, and the ten largest hold about 15%. Details on this clone: Its matching antigen is unknown.

Germline V gene lookup returns CDR1 SGHDN and CDR2 FVKESK. The CDR3 contains 14 residues. V trimming: 5 bases; J trimming: 3 bases; junction bases outside the gene matches: 1. Study-level points and caveats: Females made up more of the donors, who were largely white British, and clonal diversity may have come out too low. Of the AZD1222 recipients, only 5 or 6 were seropositive at baseline.

Source: peripheral blood, taken 28 days after the second AZD1222 dose. The rearrangement links TRBV14 to TRBJ2-5, with TRBD2 matching 12 bases. This receptor was identified in an adult who received the AZD1222 COVID-19 vaccine. The CDR3 DNA sequence: TGTGCCAGCAGCAGACTAGCGGGAGAAGAGACCCAGTACTTC. It encodes CASSRLAGEETQYF.